These 2 T cell receptor beta chains came from one sample sequenced in a study of T cell changes during pregnancy in multiple sclerosis (dated by TCRdb to the late 2010s). Library preparation was by the immunoSEQ multiplex PCR assay. TCRdb limited this immuneACCESS table to in-frame rearrangements with V and J called. A share of clones is missing; checked studies link under half to unresolved V genes, and the rest is unexplained. Counted in this sample were roughly 49,000 clones; 92% of them appeared once. Of the sample, approximately 0.27% is held by the ten largest clones. The sample consisted of CD4+ T cells from peripheral blood mononuclear cells, taken in the second trimester of pregnancy. The receptors were sampled from a female donor with multiple sclerosis, enrolled in a pregnancy study.

This chain uses TRBV5-1 with TRBJ2-2; 7 bases are shared with TRBD2. The CDR3 length is 15 residues. The germline V gene encodes CDR1 SGHRS and CDR2 YFSETQ. Losses at the gene ends were 7 bases for V and 4 bases for J; bases not matched to a gene: 10. The CDR3, as DNA: TGCGCCAGCTCTGGAGGGGCTAGCGGCACCGGGGAGCTGTTTTTT. This encodes CASSGGASGTGELFF. Supplemented by reference TRBV5-1 and TRBJ2-2, the full variable domain reads KAGVTQTPRYLIKTRGQQVTLSCSPISGHRSVSWYQQTPGQGLQFLFEYFSETQRNKGNFPGRFSGRQFSNSRSEMNVSTLELGDSALYLCASSGGASGTGELFFGEGSRLTVL.

V and J are TRBV7-2 and TRBJ1-1, with D possibly TRBD1 on 5 matching bases. The CDR3 covers 13 residues. V lost 3 bases and J lost 6, with 11 bases in between. In germline, CDR1 is SGHTA, CDR2 FQGNSA. DNA of the CDR3: TGTGCCAGCAGCTTTGGGTCGGGGGCTGAAGCTTTCTTT. Amino acid sequence: CASSFGSGAEAFF.